The clone carrying this TCR beta chain was detected only a few times. As yet, its antigen is unknown. An end of the junction does not agree with germline; a read error may underlie this. By flow cytometry, patients selected for sequencing had shown an expansion of CD8+CD57+ cells. The sample is drawn from a study of CD8+CD57+ T cells in acquired aplastic anemia. At the level of the study: Yields of DNA that came from sorted CD4+ and CD8+ cells averaged about 3.3 ug. Findings and limits, study-wide: It was found that some 30 CD8+ CDR3 sequences were shared between patients and controls. CD8+ Simpson's diversity did not differ significantly between patients and controls.

Genomic DNA, serving as template, underwent TCR beta VDJ and CDR3 profiling. TCRdb re-derived calls from the reads in MiXCR, one entry per CDR3 protein. The sample has 180,000 or so distinct CDR3 sequences; 48% are singletons. CDR3 size: 11 residues. Germline V gene data show CDR1 as KGHSH and CDR2 as LQKENI. The source is a human donor with aplastic anemia. The sequencing input was sorted CD4+, CD8+, or CD8+CD57+ T cells (not recorded which) from PBMCs. The gene calls are TRBV18 and TRBJ2-7; D not certain. This chain's CDR3 is CASSPGHERYF. CDR3 in DNA: TGTGCCAGCTCACCAGGTCACGAGCGGTACTTC.